The present TCR beta chain was sequenced within a study of CD8+ T cells in alopecia areata. Study information: People stayed on tofacitinib for 6 to 18 months, then stopped the drug for 6 months. Study-wide findings and caveats: Tofacitinib produced a significant decrease in scalp clonality and in expanded CD8+ clones among the top 100. Persistence during tofacitinib was seen for many expanded lesional clones in scalp and blood.

Treatment in this sample: oral pan-JAK inhibitor, 5-10 mg twice daily. A remark on this clone: Its matching antigen is unknown.

RNA extraction and reverse transcription yielded cDNA as sequencing template. Generated by immunoSEQ multiplex PCR, the TCRdb table keeps only in-frame clones and is missing some. The sample holds about 250,000 clones, approximately 60% seen once. CDR3 length: 14 amino acids. Trimming removed 1 base from V and 6 bases from J, with 7 bases in between. Germline CDR1 and CDR2: LGHNA and YNFKEQ. The receptor comes from a human donor with alopecia areata. The genes are TRBV4-2 and TRBJ1-6, with D possibly being TRBD1 (5 bases). Here the sequenced sample was CD4+ T cells sorted from blood, taken at approximately week 51, from a patient treated with tofacitinib. The CDR3 DNA follows: TGTGCCAGCAGCCAAGGGCAGGGTAATTCACCCCTCCACTTT. Amino acid sequence: CASSQGQGNSPLHF.